The 4 T cell receptor beta chains in this list originate from one sample, sequenced in a study of blood T cell repertoires in COVID-19 (dated by TCRdb to about 2020). Receptor libraries were prepared by the immunoSEQ multiplex PCR assay. Held by TCRdb, this immuneACCESS table contains in-frame sequences only and omits some clones. Under half of the omission traces to an unresolved V gene where checked; the cause of the rest is unknown. The sample data list 55,000 to 70,000 clones, and 78% of these were observed just once. Over 4% of the sample is in the top ten clones. Sequenced: peripheral blood. These receptors were obtained from a human donor in a cohort sampled during active COVID-19.

The count of this clone is one. The chain carries TRBV19 and TRBJ1-2, with TRBD1 as a possible D gene (6 bases). V was clipped by 5 bases and J by 3 bases, with 16 bases between them. There are 15 residues in the CDR3. CDR1 is LNHDA and CDR2 is SQIVND in the germline V gene (reference sequence). Here the CDR3 reads CASSPASAGDYGYTF. As DNA, the CDR3 is TGTGCCAGTAGTCCCGCCTCCGCAGGGGACTATGGCTACACCTTC.

This chain links TRBV3-1 (or the pseudogene TRBV3-2) with TRBJ1-2, with 8 bases matching TRBD1. The CDR3 runs 16 residues. V lost 0 bases to trimming and J lost 7 bases; unmatched junction nucleotides: 10. CDR1 is LGHDT, CDR2 YNNKEL, per germline (reference sequence). CDR3 loop: CASSQEFRRQGIGYTF. The CDR3, as DNA: TGTGCCAGCAGCCAAGAGTTCCGGCGACAGGGGATTGGCTACACCTTC.

This chain connects TRBV7-3 to TRBJ2-7; TRBD1 might be the D (6 bases). CDR3 length: 13 amino acids. Trimming cost V 0 bases and J 7 bases, with 10 bases left between them. Germline values: CDR1 SGHTA, CDR2 FQGTGA. The CDR3 coding sequence is TGTGCCAGCAGCTTAACGGGGGCCAGGGAGCAGTACTTC. The encoded protein is CASSLTGAREQYF.

The chain is built from TRBV18 and TRBJ1-1; a weak D match, TRBD1 (5 bases). The germline V gene has CDR1 KGHSH and CDR2 LQKENI. This CDR3 contains 16 residues. V gave up 4 bases and J gave up 0 bases, with 15 bases separating them. The CDR3 sequence is CASSRSGLTMNTEAFF. The CDR3 DNA is TGTGCCAGCTCACGGTCGGGACTGACTATGAACACTGAAGCTTTCTTT. Full variable domain (missing parts from reference TRBV18 and TRBJ1-1): NAGVMQNPRHLVRRRGQEARLRCSPMKGHSHVYWYRQLPEEGLKFMVYLQKENIIDESGMPKERFSAEFPKEGPSILRIQQVVRGDSAAYFCASSRSGLTMNTEAFFGQGTRLTVV.